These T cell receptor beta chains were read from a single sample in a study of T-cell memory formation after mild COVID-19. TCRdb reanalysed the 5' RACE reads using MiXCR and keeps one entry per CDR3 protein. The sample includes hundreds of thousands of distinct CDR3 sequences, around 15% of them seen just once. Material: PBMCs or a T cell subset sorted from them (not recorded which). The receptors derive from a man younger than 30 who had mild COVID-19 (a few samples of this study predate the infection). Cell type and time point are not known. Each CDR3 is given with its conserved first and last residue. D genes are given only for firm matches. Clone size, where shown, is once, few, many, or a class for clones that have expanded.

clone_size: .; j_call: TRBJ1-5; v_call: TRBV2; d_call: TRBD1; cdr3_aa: CARGQDRGQPQHF; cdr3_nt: TGTGCCAGGGGGCAGGACAGGGGTCAGCCCCAGCATTTT
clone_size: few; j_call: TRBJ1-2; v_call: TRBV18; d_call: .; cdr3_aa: CASSPTAANYGYTF; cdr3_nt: TGTGCCAGCTCCCCCACAGCAGCTAACTATGGCTACACCTTC
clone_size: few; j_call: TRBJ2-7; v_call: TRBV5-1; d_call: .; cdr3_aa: CASSLLGGQAYEQYF; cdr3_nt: TGCGCCAGCAGCTTGTTGGGCGGGCAGGCCTACGAGCAGTACTTC
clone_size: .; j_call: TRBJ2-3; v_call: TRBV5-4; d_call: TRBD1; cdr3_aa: CASSPRTGRMADTQYF; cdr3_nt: TGTGCCAGCAGCCCCCGGACAGGTCGGATGGCAGATACGCAGTATTTT
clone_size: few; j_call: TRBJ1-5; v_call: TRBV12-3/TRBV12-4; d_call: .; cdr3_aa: CASSPGLGGNQPQHF; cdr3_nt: TGTGCCAGCAGCCCCGGTCTAGGGGGCAATCAGCCCCAGCATTTT
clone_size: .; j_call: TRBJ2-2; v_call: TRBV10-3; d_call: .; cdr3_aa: CATRVSGELFF; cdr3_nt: TGTGCCACCCGGGTTAGCGGGGAGCTGTTTTTT
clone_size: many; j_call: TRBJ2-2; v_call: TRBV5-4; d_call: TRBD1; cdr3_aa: CASIKQGTGELFF; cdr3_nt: TGTGCCAGCATAAAACAGGGGACCGGGGAGCTGTTTTTT
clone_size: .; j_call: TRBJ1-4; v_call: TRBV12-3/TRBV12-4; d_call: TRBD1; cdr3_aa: CASSGTGGPTLATNEKLFF; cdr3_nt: TGTGCCAGCAGTGGAACAGGGGGCCCGACACTTGCAACTAATGAAAAACTGTTTTTT
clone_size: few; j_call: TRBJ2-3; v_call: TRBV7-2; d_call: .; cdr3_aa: CASSFGISTDTQYF; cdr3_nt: TGTGCCAGCAGCTTCGGGATAAGCACAGATACGCAGTATTTT
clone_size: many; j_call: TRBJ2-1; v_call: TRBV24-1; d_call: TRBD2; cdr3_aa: CATSDPVTSGGKNEQFF; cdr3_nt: TGTGCCACCAGTGACCCGGTAACTAGCGGGGGGAAGAATGAGCAGTTCTTC
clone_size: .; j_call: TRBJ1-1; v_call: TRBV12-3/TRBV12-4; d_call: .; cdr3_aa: CASSLALTAEAFF; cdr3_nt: TGTGCCAGCAGTTTAGCGCTGACAGCCGAAGCTTTCTTT
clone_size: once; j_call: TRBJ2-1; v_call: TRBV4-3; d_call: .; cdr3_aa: CASSQVLENEQFF; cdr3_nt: TGCGCCAGCAGCCAGGTCCTTGAGAATGAGCAGTTCTTC
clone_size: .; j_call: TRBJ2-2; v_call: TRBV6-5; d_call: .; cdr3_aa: CASRQSINTGELFF; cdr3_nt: TGTGCCAGCCGACAGTCAATTAACACAGGGGAGCTGTTTTTT
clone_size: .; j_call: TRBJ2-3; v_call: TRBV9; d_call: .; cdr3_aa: CASSPSALRVSDTQYF; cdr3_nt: TGTGCCAGCAGCCCCTCGGCCCTGAGGGTGTCAGATACGCAGTATTTT
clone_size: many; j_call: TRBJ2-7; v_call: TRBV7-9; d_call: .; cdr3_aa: CASSLSRYEQYF; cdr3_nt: TGTGCCAGCAGCTTAAGTCGGTACGAGCAGTACTTC
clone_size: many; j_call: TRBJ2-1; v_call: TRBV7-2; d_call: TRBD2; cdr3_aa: CASSPRLTSGGNNEQFF; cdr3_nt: TGTGCCAGCAGCCCCAGGCTCACTAGCGGGGGGAACAATGAGCAGTTCTTC
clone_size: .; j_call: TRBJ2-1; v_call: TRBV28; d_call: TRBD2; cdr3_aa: CASIAYRGGEQFF; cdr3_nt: TGTGCCAGCATCGCCTATCGGGGGGGTGAGCAGTTCTTC
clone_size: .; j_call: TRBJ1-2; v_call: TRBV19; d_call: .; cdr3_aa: CATTRGRTRAHYGYTF; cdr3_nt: TGTGCCACCACCCGAGGACGGACAAGGGCCCACTATGGCTACACCTTC
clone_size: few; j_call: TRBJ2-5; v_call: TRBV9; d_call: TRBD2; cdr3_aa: CASSGTGTSEETQYF; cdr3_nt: TGTGCCAGCAGCGGGACCGGGACTAGCGAGGAGACCCAGTACTTC
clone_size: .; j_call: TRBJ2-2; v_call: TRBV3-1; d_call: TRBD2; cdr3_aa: CASCLAGGNTGELFF; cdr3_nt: TGTGCCAGCTGTTTGGCGGGGGGAAACACCGGGGAGCTGTTTTTT
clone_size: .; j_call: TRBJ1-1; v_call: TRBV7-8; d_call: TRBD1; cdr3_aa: CASSLVAGTGGTEAFF; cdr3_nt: TGTGCCAGCAGCTTAGTGGCCGGGACAGGGGGGACTGAAGCTTTCTTT
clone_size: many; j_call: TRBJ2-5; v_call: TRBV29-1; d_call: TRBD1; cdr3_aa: CSGGLQGDETQYF; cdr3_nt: TGCAGCGGCGGGTTACAGGGGGACGAGACCCAGTACTTC
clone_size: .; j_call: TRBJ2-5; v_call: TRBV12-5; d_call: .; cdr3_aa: CASGLQIQGTQYF; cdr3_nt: TGTGCTAGTGGTTTGCAGATCCAGGGGACCCAGTACTTC
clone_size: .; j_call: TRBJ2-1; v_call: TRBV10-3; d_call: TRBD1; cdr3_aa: CAIRSGQGGDEQFF; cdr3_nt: TGTGCCATCAGATCGGGACAGGGGGGTGATGAGCAGTTCTTC
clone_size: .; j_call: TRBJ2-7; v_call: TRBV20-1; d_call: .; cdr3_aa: CSATHLPGQPYF; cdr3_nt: TGCAGTGCTACCCACCTCCCCGGGCAGCCGTACTTC
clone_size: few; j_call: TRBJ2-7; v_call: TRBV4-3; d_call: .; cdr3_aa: CASSHTGGVGEQYF; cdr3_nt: TGCGCCAGCAGCCACACAGGGGGGGTCGGGGAGCAGTACTTC
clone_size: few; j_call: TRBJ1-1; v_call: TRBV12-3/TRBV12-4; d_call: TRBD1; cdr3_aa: CASSPGGFSAFF; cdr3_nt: TGTGCCAGCAGCCCAGGGGGCTTCTCAGCTTTCTTT
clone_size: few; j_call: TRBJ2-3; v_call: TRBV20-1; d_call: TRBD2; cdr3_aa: CSARSAGATDTQYF; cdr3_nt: TGCAGTGCTAGATCAGCGGGGGCCACAGATACGCAGTATTTT
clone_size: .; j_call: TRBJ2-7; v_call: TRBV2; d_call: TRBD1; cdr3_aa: CASSERGLVDEQYF; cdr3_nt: TGTGCCAGCAGTGAGAGGGGGCTTGTAGACGAGCAGTACTTC
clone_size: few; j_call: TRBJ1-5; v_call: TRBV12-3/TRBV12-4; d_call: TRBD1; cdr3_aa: CASSWDRGQQPQHF; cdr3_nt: TGTGCCAGCAGTTGGGACAGGGGGCAACAGCCCCAGCATTTT
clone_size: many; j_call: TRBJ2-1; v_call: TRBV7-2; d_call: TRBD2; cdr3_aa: CASSFGGRYNEQFF; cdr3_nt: TGTGCCAGCAGCTTCGGGGGGAGGTACAATGAGCAGTTCTTC
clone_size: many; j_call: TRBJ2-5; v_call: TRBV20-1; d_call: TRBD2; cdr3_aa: CSATPFARGGSETQYF; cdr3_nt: TGCAGTGCTACACCCTTTGCGCGGGGGGGCTCTGAGACCCAGTACTTC
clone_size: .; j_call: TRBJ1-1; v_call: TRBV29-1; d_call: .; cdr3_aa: CSVSRGGGDTEAFF; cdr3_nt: TGCAGCGTTAGCCGTGGGGGGGGCGACACTGAAGCTTTCTTT
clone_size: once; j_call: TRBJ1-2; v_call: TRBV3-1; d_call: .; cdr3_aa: CASSLGRGPPYGYTF; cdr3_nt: TGTGCCAGCAGCCTGGGGAGGGGACCCCCCTATGGCTACACCTTC
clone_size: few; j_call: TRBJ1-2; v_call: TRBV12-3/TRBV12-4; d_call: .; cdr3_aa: CASSFGVYGYTF; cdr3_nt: TGTGCCAGCAGTTTCGGGGTTTATGGCTACACCTTC
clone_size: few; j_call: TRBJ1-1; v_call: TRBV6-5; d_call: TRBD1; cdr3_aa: CASSPDRGIKNTEAFF; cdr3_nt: TGTGCCAGCAGTCCGGACAGGGGAATAAAGAACACTGAAGCTTTCTTT
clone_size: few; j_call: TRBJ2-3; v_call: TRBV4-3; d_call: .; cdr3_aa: CASSPGGLSGDTQYF; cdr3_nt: TGCGCCAGCAGCCCTGGGGGGCTTTCGGGAGATACGCAGTATTTT
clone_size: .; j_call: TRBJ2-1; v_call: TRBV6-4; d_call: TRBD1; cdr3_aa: CASSDGTGGNEQFF; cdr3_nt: TGTGCCAGCAGTGACGGGACAGGGGGCAATGAGCAGTTCTTC
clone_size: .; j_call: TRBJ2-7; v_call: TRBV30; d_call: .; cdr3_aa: CAWSTGAYYEQYF; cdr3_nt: TGTGCCTGGAGTACGGGGGCCTACTACGAGCAGTACTTC
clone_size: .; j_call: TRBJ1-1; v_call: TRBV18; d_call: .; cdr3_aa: CASSPVGDANTEAFF; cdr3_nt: TGTGCCAGCTCACCAGTGGGGGACGCGAACACTGAAGCTTTCTTT
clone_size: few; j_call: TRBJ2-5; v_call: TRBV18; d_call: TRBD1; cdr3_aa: CASSPVEQGARETQYF; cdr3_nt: TGTGCCAGCTCACCAGTGGAACAGGGGGCGCGAGAGACCCAGTACTTC
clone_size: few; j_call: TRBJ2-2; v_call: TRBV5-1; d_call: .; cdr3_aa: CASSGGLIVNTGELFF; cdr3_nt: TGCGCCAGCAGCGGGGGCTTGATAGTAAACACCGGGGAGCTGTTTTTT
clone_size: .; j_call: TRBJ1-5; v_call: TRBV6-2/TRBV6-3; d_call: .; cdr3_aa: CASSYPAGGTSNQPQHF; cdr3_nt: TGTGCCAGCAGTTACCCGGCGGGAGGGACAAGCAATCAGCCCCAGCATTTT
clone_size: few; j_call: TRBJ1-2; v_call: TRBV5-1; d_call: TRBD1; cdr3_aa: CASSIQGADPYGYTF; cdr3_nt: TGCGCCAGCAGCATACAGGGGGCGGACCCTTATGGCTACACCTTC
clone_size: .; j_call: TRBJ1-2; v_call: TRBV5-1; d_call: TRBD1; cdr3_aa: CASGTTGGNGYTF; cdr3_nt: TGCGCCAGCGGTACGACAGGGGGCAATGGCTACACCTTC
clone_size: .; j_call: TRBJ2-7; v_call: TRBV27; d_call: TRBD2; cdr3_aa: CASRLAGRYEQYF; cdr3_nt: TGTGCCAGCAGATTAGCGGGGCGGTACGAGCAGTACTTC
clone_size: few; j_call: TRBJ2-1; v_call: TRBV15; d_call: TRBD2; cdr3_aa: CATSRGLAGGFPYNEQFF; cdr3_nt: TGTGCCACCAGCAGAGGACTAGCGGGGGGGTTCCCCTACAATGAGCAGTTCTTC
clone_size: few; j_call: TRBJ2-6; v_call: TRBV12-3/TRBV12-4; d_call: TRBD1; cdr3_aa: CASSLTGGIGGANVLTF; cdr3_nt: TGTGCCAGCAGTCTGACAGGGGGAATAGGTGGGGCCAACGTCCTGACTTTC
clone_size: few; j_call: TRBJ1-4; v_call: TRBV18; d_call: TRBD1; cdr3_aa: CASSLGQGGLFF; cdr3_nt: TGTGCCAGCTCCCTCGGACAGGGCGGACTGTTTTTT